This T cell receptor (beta chain) was sequenced in a study of blood T cells in healthy people across ages. CDR1 and CDR2 (germline): LNHNV, YYDKDF (reference sequence). The CDR3 covers 13 residues. Primed by a sample-barcoded 5' primer and a J-beta primer mix, a second PCR proceeded for about 6 to 12 cycles. Researchers report that each sample yielded at least 2.5 million CDR3-containing paired-end reads. TCRdb re-called the 5' RACE reads through MiXCR, storing one row per CDR3 protein. The sample shows about 760,000 distinct CDR3 sequences, around 25% of them seen only once. As for this clonotype: As yet, its antigen is unknown. Its ends do not fully match the called genes, so a read error is possible.

Study observations and caveats: In long-lived donors, naive CD4+ cell counts and diversity exceeded those of aged donors.

These data also featured in a second study, about T cells of mothers and their children.

V and J are TRBV15 and TRBJ2-5; D gene ambiguous. Sequencing was performed on blood. This clonotype was sampled from a boy under 18 in good health. CDR3 protein: CATSRDRRIRPFF. CDR3 coding DNA: TGTGCCACCAGCAGAGATCGTCGTATCCGGCCGTTCTTC.